This T cell receptor (beta chain) stems from a study of blood T cell repertoires in COVID-19. This CDR3 comprises 16 residues. The V gene's germline CDR1 is GTSNPN and CDR2 SVGIG (reference sequence). V shed 4 bases, J shed 4 bases, and the junction held 13 bases outside the gene matches. Study processing details: Reference gene primer amplification yielded estimated nucleated cell counts. The assay was immunoSEQ multiplex PCR, and TCRdb's table has in-frame clones only and misses some. V and J calls and clone size are those listed in that table; D and trimming were worked out from the DNA. Seen here are some 100,000 clones, roughly 76% observed once, and the top ten hold about 10%.

The receptor comes from a human donor in a cohort sampled during active COVID-19. J is TRBJ1-2 and V is TRBV30, with 9 bases that match TRBD1. Sequenced: peripheral blood. This CDR3 reads CAWIIQGAALGYGYTF. The CDR3 DNA reads as TGTGCCTGGATTATACAGGGGGCAGCCTTGGGCTATGGCTACACCTTC.